This TCR beta chain is from a study of Ad26.COV2.S vaccination and SARS-CoV-2 variants. Turning to the study itself: Once or twice, 56 days apart, Ad26.COV2.S was delivered intramuscularly.

Treatment reported: 15 to 20 received Ad26.COV2.S at low or high dose, single or two shots; about 5 received placebo; per-sample allocation not given. Repertoires come from day 63 after the first vaccine or placebo injection. Generated by immunoSEQ multiplex PCR, the TCRdb table keeps only in-frame clones and is missing some. The sample holds 380,000 or so clones, around nine tenths seen once. Germline CDR1 is SGHRS and CDR2 is YFSETQ. The J segment lost 6 bases and the V segment lost 4 bases, leaving 4 bases of the junction unmatched. The CDR3 length is 13 residues. This sample comprised peripheral blood, obtained in a trial of Ad26.COV2.S vaccine versus placebo. This chain connects TRBV5-1 to TRBJ2-1; 7 nucleotides align to TRBD2. The source of this sequence is a person aged 18 to 65 who received the Ad26.COV2.S COVID-19 vaccine or a placebo. The CDR3 coding sequence is TGCGCCAGCAGCCCGGGGGGAAGCAATGAGCAGTTCTTC. Its translation is CASSPGGSNEQFF.